This is a list of T cell receptor beta chains from one sample in a study of cytomegalovirus exposure and HLA in healthy donors. Clones were read by immunoSEQ multiplex PCR, and TCRdb kept only the in-frame ones, dropping some. The data show fewer than 90,000 clones, with nearly 95% seen just once and over 2% held by the top ten. The sequenced material came from PBMCs. These receptors all come from a woman under 30 in good health and CMV-seronegative. Both conserved end residues are part of each CDR3. A D gene is named only where the DNA matches it firmly. For some rows the clone size is stated as once, few or many, or as a class when expanded; others skip it.

clone size	CDR3 length	V gene	J gene	D gene	CDR3 DNA	CDR3 protein
-	16	TRBV15	TRBJ2-5	TRBD2	TGTGCCACCAGCATCCCACTCGGGACTAGAGTGGAGACCCAGTACTTC	CATSIPLGTRVETQYF
-	15	TRBV6-4	TRBJ2-1	TRBD2	TGTGCCAGCAGTGACCGAGCGGGGGAGTACAATGAGCAGTTCTTC	CASSDRAGEYNEQFF
-	15	TRBV4-1	TRBJ2-3	-	TGCGCCAGCAGCCAAGCTTGGTATCAGTATGATACGCAGTATTTT	CASSQAWYQYDTQYF
-	13	TRBV9	TRBJ1-2	TRBD1	TGTGCCAGCAGCGGGACAGGGGGCCGGGGCTACACCTTC	CASSGTGGRGYTF
-	14	TRBV21-1	TRBJ1-2	-	TGTGCCAGCAGCCTCGGGACAGGGGATTGTGGCTACACCTTC	CASSLGTGDCGYTF
-	16	TRBV5-1	TRBJ2-1	TRBD2	TGCGCCAGCAGCTTTGGGGGACTAGCGTATTACAATGAGCAGTTCTTC	CASSFGGLAYYNEQFF
-	18	TRBV4-1	TRBJ2-7	TRBD2	TGCGCCAGCAGCCAAGATCTTGTGGGGAGCGGGGACTCCTACGAGCAGTACTTC	CASSQDLVGSGDSYEQYF
-	18	TRBV2	TRBJ2-2	TRBD2	TGTGCCAGCAGTGATCAAAGACTAGCGGGGAAGAACACCGGGGAGCTGTTTTTT	CASSDQRLAGKNTGELFF
-	17	TRBV9	TRBJ2-2	TRBD2	TGTGCCAGCAGCAAGGGACTAGCGGGGTCCCTCACCGGGGAGCTGTTTTTT	CASSKGLAGSLTGELFF
once	14	TRBV4-3	TRBJ2-1	TRBD2	TGCGCCAGCAGCCAAGATCTTAGCGGGGGGAGGGAGTTCTTC	CASSQDLSGGREFF
few	14	TRBV6-5	TRBJ2-7	-	TGTGCCAGCAGTCCTTTGACTGGCTCCTACGAGCAGTACTTC	CASSPLTGSYEQYF
-	15	TRBV11-1	TRBJ1-2	TRBD1	TGTGCCAGCAGCACGGGACAGGGTCGTGCCTATGGCTACACCTTC	CASSTGQGRAYGYTF
-	13	TRBV19	TRBJ2-3	-	TGTGCCAGTAGTACCTTAGTGCTAGATACGCAGTATTTT	CASSTLVLDTQYF
-	15	TRBV27	TRBJ2-1	-	TGTGCCAGCAGTTTTGGAGGGACGCATCACAATGAGCAGTTCTTC	CASSFGGTHHNEQFF
-	10	TRBV9	TRBJ2-1	-	TGTGCCCAGCGGAGAGATGAGCAGTTCTTC	CAQRRDEQFF
-	14	TRBV30	TRBJ2-6	TRBD1	TGTGCCTGGGGCAGGGGGTTAGGGGCCAACGTCCTGACTTTC	CAWGRGLGANVLTF
-	16	TRBV14	TRBJ1-2	TRBD1	TGTGCCAGCAGCCTACTAGGGGACAGTGATTTGAATGGCTACACCTTC	CASSLLGDSDLNGYTF